A single sample gave rise to the 30 T cell receptor beta chains below, sequenced in a study of cytomegalovirus exposure and HLA in healthy donors. PCR involved 60 Vbeta and 13 Jbeta primers. Libraries were prepared by immunoSEQ multiplex PCR; TCRdb keeps only in-frame clonotypes and omits some of them. The sample records about 96,000 clones, around 79% being singletons. Source material: PBMCs. The source is a female donor in good health and CMV-seropositive.

This clone was found a few times. The J gene is TRBJ1-1, the V gene TRBV29-1; perhaps TRBD1 as D (6 bases). The CDR3 has 11 residues. V shed 8 bases and J shed 5 bases, with 12 bases lying between them. The germline V gene has CDR1 SQVTM and CDR2 ANQGSEA. This chain's CDR3 is CSLGRGTEAFF. Here the CDR3 DNA reads TGCAGCTTGGGCAGGGGAACTGAAGCTTTCTTT.

This clone showed up just a few times. The chain uses TRBV6-5 and TRBJ2-7, with no clear D. CDR3 length: 13 amino acids. V dropped 4 bases and J dropped 2 bases, with 9 bases sitting between them. Germline CDR1 and CDR2: MNHEY and SVGAGI. The CDR3 DNA reads as TGTGCCAGCAGTTCCCCGGGTACCTACGAGCAGTACTTC. Protein product: CASSSPGTYEQYF.

The rearrangement uses TRBV27 and TRBJ1-1; maybe TRBD1 (5 bases). Trimming took off 3 bases at V and 5 bases at J, with 16 bases between the two ends. Germline CDR1 MNHEY, CDR2 SMNVEV (reference sequence). CDR3 size: 15 residues. CDR3: CASSFQGTLGTEAFF. The CDR3 nucleotides are TGTGCCAGCAGTTTCCAAGGGACTTTGGGAACTGAAGCTTTCTTT.

This chain connects TRBV6-4 to TRBJ1-2; the match to TRBD1 covers 9 bases. The CDR3 sequence is 14 residues long. V trimming: 6 bases; J trimming: 4 bases; junction bases outside the gene matches: 6. Germline CDR1 is MRHNA and CDR2 is SNTAGT. Written as DNA, the CDR3 is TGTGCCAGCAGCCCCGGGACAGGGAGCTATGGCTACACCTTC. As protein: CASSPGTGSYGYTF.

This clone was seen more than once but under ten times. The CDR3 region is CAWSWDRNNEQFF. Written as DNA, the CDR3 is TGTGCCTGGAGTTGGGACAGAAACAATGAGCAGTTCTTC. J is TRBJ2-1 and V is TRBV30, with TRBD1 matching 7 bases. The germline CDR1 and CDR2 sequences are GTSNPN and SVGIG (reference sequence). V lost 2 bases to trimming and J lost 5 bases; unmatched junction nucleotides: 3. CDR3 length equals 13 residues.

This clone was seen only once. The rearrangement joins TRBV28 to TRBJ1-1; 7 nucleotides align to TRBD1. Trimming took 10 bases from V and 2 from J; bases not matched to a gene: 10. The CDR3 covers 14 residues. Germline CDR1 is MDHEN and CDR2 is SYDVKM. This CDR3 is CATHYRGRNTEAFF. CDR3 bases: TGTGCCACCCATTATAGGGGGCGAAACACTGAAGCTTTCTTT.

V gene TRBV5-1 combines with J gene TRBJ1-4; D unresolved. The germline V gene has CDR1 SGHRS and CDR2 YFSETQ. V dropped 4 bases and J dropped 0 bases, with 4 bases sitting between them. The CDR3 sequence is 13 residues long. The CDR3 coding sequence is TGCGCCAGCAGCCTCGCAACTAATGAAAAACTGTTTTTT. This gives the protein CASSLATNEKLFF.

This clone came up once. The chain joins TRBV30 to TRBJ1-2; 12 positions agree with TRBD1. This CDR3 comprises 13 residues. The V gene's germline CDR1 is GTSNPN and CDR2 SVGIG (reference sequence). The V gene end was trimmed by 4 bases and the J gene end by 8 bases; junction bases not matched to a gene: 5. CDR3 in DNA: TGTGCCTGGATCGGGACAGGGGGCGAGGGCTACACCTTC. It encodes CAWIGTGGEGYTF.

This sequence joins TRBV28 and TRBJ2-7; D is uncertain. This CDR3 has 15 residues. Looked up from germline, CDR1 is MDHEN and CDR2 is SYDVKM. V was cut by 2 bases and J by 5 bases, with 16 bases left in between. CDR3 region: CASSLDLAVTDEQYF. The DNA of the CDR3 is TGTGCCAGCAGTTTAGATCTCGCGGTGACGGACGAGCAGTACTTC.

This chain joins TRBV18 and TRBJ1-5, with D unresolved. The V gene lost 3 bases and the J gene lost 4 bases, with 10 bases spanning the gap. Germline lookup yields CDR1 KGHSH and CDR2 LQKENI. This CDR3 is 14 amino acids long. Here the CDR3 reads CASSPAEQNQPQHF. In DNA form, the CDR3 reads TGTGCCAGCTCACCGGCGGAGCAAAATCAGCCCCAGCATTTT.

This clone was found a few times. This chain joins TRBV28 and TRBJ1-1; no clear D. V dropped 4 bases and J dropped 8 bases, with 11 bases sitting between them. This CDR3 has 12 residues. Germline values: CDR1 MDHEN, CDR2 SYDVKM. CDR3 sequence (DNA): TGTGCCAGCAGTTCGACTTTGCTAGAAGCTTTCTTT. Protein sequence: CASSSTLLEAFF.

The chain recombines TRBV5-4 with TRBJ2-1; D might be TRBD1 (6 bases). The CDR3 totals 16 residues. Germline V CDR1 and CDR2: SGHNT, YYREEE (reference sequence). Between the trimmed V and J ends, which lost 4 bases and 3 bases, there was a span of 17 bases. CDR3: CASSRYREIDYNEQFF. The CDR3 nucleotides read TGTGCCAGCAGCCGCTACAGGGAGATAGACTACAATGAGCAGTTCTTC. Full variable domain (outside the CDR3, taken from reference TRBV5-4 and TRBJ2-1): ETGVTQSPTHLIKTRGQQVTLRCSSQSGHNTVSWYQQALGQGPQFIFQYYREEENGRGNFPPRFSGLQFPNYSSELNVNALELDDSALYLCASSRYREIDYNEQFFGPGTRLTVL.

The CDR3 DNA follows: TGTGCCATCAAAACAGGGACGGAGATGTTCTTC. It is translated as CAIKTGTEMFF. This chain connects TRBV6-5 to TRBJ2-1; tentative D call: TRBD1 (6 bases). Germline CDR1 reads MNHEY; CDR2 reads SVGAGI. V was trimmed by 10 bases and J by 15 bases, leaving 19 bases between them. The CDR3 length is 11 residues.

This clone turned up a few times. The chain employs TRBV2 and TRBJ2-4, with 7 bases matching TRBD2. J lost 2 bases, V lost 1 base, and 5 bases had no gene match. Germline CDR1 reads SNHLY; CDR2 reads FYNNEI. CDR3 length: 16 residues. This CDR3 reads CASSEGGGLTKNIQYF. The CDR3 nucleotides are TGTGCCAGCAGTGAAGGGGGGGGTTTAACCAAAAACATTCAGTACTTC. Filled out from reference TRBV2 and TRBJ2-4, the complete variable domain reads EPEVTQTPSHQVTQMGQEVILRCVPISNHLYFYWYRQILGQKVEFLVSFYNNEISEKSEIFDDQFSVERPDGSNFTLKIRSTKLEDSAMYFCASSEGGGLTKNIQYFGAGTRLSVL.

As regards this clone: Other nucleotide sequences in the sample specify the same CDR3. J is TRBJ2-7 and V is TRBV30, with a weak D call TRBD1 (6 bases). V was clipped by 2 bases and J by 3 bases, with 14 bases between them. The V gene's germline CDR1 is GTSNPN and CDR2 SVGIG (reference sequence). The CDR3 extends over 14 amino acids. CDR3 amino acids: CAWSRWDINYEQYF. As DNA, the CDR3 is TGTGCCTGGAGTCGATGGGACATAAACTACGAGCAGTACTTC.

This chain joins TRBV7-8 and TRBJ1-3, with no clear D. The CDR3 has 15 residues. V lost 0 bases and J lost 3, with 9 bases in between. In germline, CDR1 is SGHVS, CDR2 FQNEAQ. CDR3 loop: CASSLAGELGNTIYF. The CDR3, as DNA: TGTGCCAGCAGCTTAGCTGGAGAACTTGGAAACACCATATATTTT.

This clone was seen a few times. The chain uses TRBV4-1 and TRBJ1-1; unclear D gene. The V end lost 1 base, the J end lost 2 bases, and 8 bases lay between the germline ends. The CDR3 runs to 14 residues. Germline V lookup: CDR1 MGHRA, CDR2 YSYEKL. The CDR3 sequence: CASSQGHLNTEAFF. In nucleotides, the CDR3 is TGCGCCAGCAGCCAAGGACACCTAAACACTGAAGCTTTCTTT.

The gene calls are TRBV5-4 and TRBJ2-7, with D perhaps TRBD1 (5 bases). Trimming left V 2 bases short and J 9 bases short, with 15 bases between. The germline V gene has CDR1 SGHNT and CDR2 YYREEE (reference sequence). The length of the CDR3 is 13 residues. This chain's CDR3 is CASSFVQGRLQYF. CDR3 nucleotide sequence: TGTGCCAGCAGCTTCGTCCAGGGCCGGTTGCAGTACTTC.

The genes are TRBV4-1 and TRBJ1-1; a weak D match, TRBD1 (5 bases). In germline, CDR1 is MGHRA, CDR2 YSYEKL. The germline V and J ends were trimmed by 2 bases and 6 bases, with 13 bases remaining between them. This CDR3 has 14 residues. CDR3 DNA sequence: TGCGCCAGCAGCCAAAGGGGAACACCGTCTGAAGCTTTCTTT. This sequence encodes CASSQRGTPSEAFF.

This clone is a singleton in its sample. This chain uses TRBV29-1 with TRBJ2-5; 9 bases map to TRBD1. Looked up from germline, CDR1 is SQVTM and CDR2 is ANQGSEA. This CDR3 is 15 amino acids long. J gave up 4 bases and V 4 bases, and 10 bases lay outside the gene matches. The CDR3 nucleotides read TGCAGCGTTGCTCTGACAGGGGGAAAGCGAGAGACCCAGTACTTC. Protein sequence: CSVALTGGKRETQYF. Using reference TRBV29-1 and TRBJ2-5 for the parts outside the CDR3, the full variable domain is SAVISQKPSRDICQRGTSLTIQCQVDSQVTMMFWYRQQPGQSLTLIATANQGSEATYESGFVIDKFPISRPNLTFSTLTVSNMSPEDSSIYLCSVALTGGKRETQYFGPGTRLLVL.

CDR3 sequence (DNA): TGTGCCAGCAGCTTAGCGATAGACAGGGGTAACACCGGGGAGCTGTTTTTT. Amino acid sequence: CASSLAIDRGNTGELFF. This rearrangement joins TRBV7-8 to TRBJ2-2; 8 bases map to TRBD1. Germline-derived CDR1 and CDR2 are SGHVS and FQNEAQ. There are 17 residues in the CDR3. Trimming took 0 bases from V and 2 from J; bases not matched to a gene: 5.

The V gene is TRBV2, the J gene TRBJ1-4; 9 bases match TRBD1. After removal of 7 bases from V and 6 bases from J, the junction contained 6 bases not matched to a gene. The CDR3 has 14 amino acids. CDR1 and CDR2 from the germline V gene are SNHLY and FYNNEI. CDR3 nucleotide sequence: TGTGCCAGCACGAGGGACAGGGTTGATGAAAAACTGTTTTTT. It encodes CASTRDRVDEKLFF.

This rearrangement joins TRBV6-5 to TRBJ2-3; D remains unclear. The CDR3 is 12 amino acids. The V gene lost 6 bases and the J gene lost 7 bases, with 11 bases spanning the gap. Germline-derived CDR1 and CDR2 are MNHEY and SVGAGI. CDR3 bases: TGTGCCAGCAGGTCGTTAGAGAATACGCAGTATTTT. Translated, it gives CASRSLENTQYF.

The rearrangement links TRBV4-1 to TRBJ1-2, with D maybe TRBD1 (5 bases). Germline V gives CDR1 MGHRA, CDR2 YSYEKL. V was shortened by 7 bases and J by 2 bases, with 17 bases between the two germline ends. This CDR3 comprises 15 residues. The CDR3 DNA sequence: TGCGCCAGCACCTTCGCACGGCAGGGCAACTATGGCTACACCTTC. Translated: CASTFARQGNYGYTF.

The genes are TRBV5-1 and TRBJ1-1; D not certain. With 0 bases removed from V and 0 bases from J, the gap between germline ends came to 12 bases. The CDR3 runs to 16 residues. Germline CDR1 reads SGHRS; CDR2 reads YFSETQ. The CDR3 spells CASSLAEYRMNTEAFF. The CDR3 bases are TGCGCCAGCAGCTTGGCCGAGTACAGAATGAACACTGAAGCTTTCTTT.

V and J are TRBV4-1 and TRBJ1-2, with TRBD1 matching 7 bases. The CDR3 contains 13 residues. J lost 14 bases, V lost 1 base, and 10 bases had no gene match. The germline V gene encodes CDR1 MGHRA and CDR2 YSYEKL. The CDR3 coding sequence is TGCGCCAGCAGCCAAGCAGAGACAGGGAAGGTAACCTTC. It codes for CASSQAETGKVTF.

The chain is built from TRBV7-6 and TRBJ2-7; a possible D gene is TRBD1 (6 bases). Germline V gene data show CDR1 as SGHVS and CDR2 as FNYEAQ. With 6 bases removed from V and 3 bases from J, the gap between germline ends came to 21 bases. The CDR3 extends over 16 amino acids. The CDR3 region is CASSPLGQTYDYEQYF. The CDR3 DNA sequence: TGTGCCAGCAGTCCCCTCGGACAGACCTATGACTACGAGCAGTACTTC.

V gene TRBV29-1 combines with J gene TRBJ2-7; 8 nucleotides line up with TRBD1. The germline gives CDR1 SQVTM, CDR2 ANQGSEA. CDR3 size: 14 residues. J lost 0 bases, V lost 2 bases, and 3 bases had no gene match. CDR3 sequence reads: CSVEHRGSSYEQYF. CDR3 bases: TGCAGCGTTGAACACAGGGGGAGCTCCTACGAGCAGTACTTC.

In nucleotides, the CDR3 is TGTGCCAGCAGCGTCAGGGACTATGGCTACACCTTC. It codes for CASSVRDYGYTF. V gene TRBV2 combines with J gene TRBJ1-2; D is possibly TRBD1 (5 bases). Germline CDR1 is SNHLY and CDR2 is FYNNEI. The CDR3 consists of 12 residues. The V end lost 6 bases, the J end lost 3 bases, and 8 bases lay between the germline ends.

V usage is TRBV13 and J usage is TRBJ2-5; 7 bases are a match to TRBD1. The V segment lost 2 bases and the J segment 3 bases; nucleotides outside the gene matches: 3. Germline CDR1 PRHDT, CDR2 FYEKMQ (reference sequence). The CDR3 has 14 amino acids. CDR3 bases: TGTGCCAGCAGCTTAATAGGACAGGAAGAGACCCAGTACTTC. Its protein product is CASSLIGQEETQYF. The variable domain in full, completed from reference TRBV13 and TRBJ2-5, reads AAGVIQSPRHLIKEKRETATLKCYPIPRHDTVYWYQQGPGQDPQFLISFYEKMQSDKGSIPDRFSAQQFSDYHSELNMSSLELGDSALYFCASSLIGQEETQYFGPGTRLLVL.